One sample yielded the 29 T cell receptor beta chains listed below, sequenced in a study of esophageal squamous cell carcinoma under preoperative chemotherapy. Via MiXCR, TCRdb re-called the PCR reads, giving one row per CDR3 protein. The repertoire includes about 32,000 distinct CDR3 sequences, 50% to 60% of them detected once, and 20% to 25% sits in the top ten. Time point described: after preoperative PTX-NDP chemotherapy. This sample was obtained from a patient given preoperative chemotherapy. These receptor sequences come from a human donor with esophageal squamous cell carcinoma. The donor label of this sample is uncertain.

This clonotype was recorded many times. The chain uses TRBV7-2 and TRBJ1-2; D unclear. The germline CDR1 and CDR2 sequences are SGHTA and FQGNSA. The CDR3 runs to 14 residues. V was cut by 7 bases and J by 4 bases, with 16 bases left in between. CDR3 sequence reads: CASTPGVGVYGYTF. CDR3 sequence (DNA): TGTGCCAGCACCCCAGGCGTCGGGGTCTATGGCTACACCTTC.

Only a few counts were recorded for this clonotype. This chain joins TRBV7-2 and TRBJ2-5; 13 bases align to TRBD2. Trimming at V came to 3 bases and at J to 6 bases, leaving 7 bases not matched to a gene. The germline gives CDR1 SGHTA, CDR2 FQGNSA. CDR3 length: 16 amino acids. The CDR3 bases are TGTGCCAGCAGCTTGGGACTAGCGGGAATACAACAGACCCAGTACTTC. Encoded protein: CASSLGLAGIQQTQYF. The variable domain in full, completed from reference TRBV7-2 and TRBJ2-5, reads GAGVSQSPSNKVTEKGKDVELRCDPISGHTALYWYRQSLGQGLEFLIYFQGNSAPDKSGLPSDRFSAERTGGSVSTLTIQRTQQEDSAVYLCASSLGLAGIQQTQYFGPGTRLLVL.

This clonotype was detected once. The V gene is TRBV12-3 or TRBV12-4, the J gene TRBJ2-3; D not resolved. The CDR3 spans 19 residues. The ends were cut back, 0 bases at V and 10 bases at J, with 29 bases in the middle. CDR3 amino acids: CASSLASLSRAASTEAQYF. The CDR3 DNA sequence: TGTGCCAGCAGTTTAGCGTCCCTTAGCCGGGCTGCGAGCACAGAGGCGCAGTATTTT.

The chain employs TRBV4-1 and TRBJ2-5; D gene unclear. The end of the DNA fits TRBJ2-7 better, so the J call may be wrong. Germline CDR1 MGHRA, CDR2 YSYEKL. The CDR3 runs 13 residues. The CDR3 region is CASSHGVAYEQYF. DNA for the CDR3: TGCGCCAGCAGCCACGGCGTCGCCTACGAGCAGTACTTC.

This clonotype was observed a handful of times. No conserved phenylalanine or tryptophan is present at the end of the CDR3, so a read error is the likely explanation. The CDR3 protein is CASSSGHRSEQETQYS. The CDR3 DNA reads as TGTGCCAGCAGCTCAGGACACCGCAGTGAACAAGAGACCCAGTACTCC. The gene calls are TRBV7-9 and TRBJ2-5; maybe TRBD1 (5 bases). Germline V gene data show CDR1 as SEHNR and CDR2 as FQNEAQ (reference sequence). V was trimmed by 4 bases and J by 2 bases, leaving 17 bases between them. The length of the CDR3 is 16 residues.

The J gene is TRBJ1-3, the V gene TRBV6-1; 8 nucleotides match TRBD1. The trim removed 3 bases at V and 4 bases at J, leaving 5 bases unmatched. In germline, CDR1 is MNHNS, CDR2 SASEGT. The length of the CDR3 is 15 residues. The DNA for the CDR3 is TGTGCCAGCAGTGACAGACAGGGGATAGGAAACACCATATATTTT. Its translation: CASSDRQGIGNTIYF.

The sample holds a few counts of this clonotype. This chain connects TRBV5-6 to TRBJ2-1; the match to TRBD1 covers 8 bases. The V segment lost 4 bases and the J segment 10 bases; nucleotides outside the gene matches: 13. CDR1 and CDR2 (germline): SGHDT, YYEEEE. This CDR3 comprises 15 residues. The chain's CDR3 is CASSNGWTGSLEQFF. The CDR3, as DNA: TGTGCCAGCAGCAACGGGTGGACAGGGTCTCTCGAGCAGTTCTTC.

Only a few counts were recorded for this clonotype. J is TRBJ2-5 and V is TRBV7-8; 9 bases match TRBD1. The CDR3 has 16 amino acids. CDR1 SGHVS and CDR2 FQNEAQ come from the germline V gene. The ends lost 6 bases at V and 5 bases at J; junction bases unmatched: 13. CDR3 protein: CASSNRGTGWSETQYF. The CDR3 nucleotides read TGTGCCAGCAGTAACCGGGGGACAGGGTGGTCGGAGACCCAGTACTTC. Using reference TRBV7-8 and TRBJ2-5 for the parts outside the CDR3, the full variable domain is GAGVSQSPRYKVAKRGQDVALRCDPISGHVSLFWYQQALGQGPEFLTYFQNEAQLDKSGLPSDRFFAERPEGSVSTLKIQRTQQEDSAVYLCASSNRGTGWSETQYFGPGTRLLVL.

The CDR3 DNA sequence: TGTGCCAGCAGTCGGATTGCCGGCTACAATGAGCAGTTCTTC. Translated: CASSRIAGYNEQFF. The V call is TRBV6-1, the J call TRBJ2-1, with D uncertain. Deletions cut 5 bases from V and 3 bases from J, with 11 bases between. CDR1 is MNHNS, CDR2 SASEGT, per germline. The CDR3 spans 14 residues.

This sequence joins TRBV12-3 or TRBV12-4 and TRBJ2-5, with D perhaps assigned TRBD1 or TRBD2 (5 bases each). This CDR3 has 14 amino acids. Trimming removed 5 bases at V and 11 bases at J, with 21 bases between. Here the CDR3 DNA reads TGTGCCAGCAGTCCCCGGGACGCCTTCAATGAGCAGTACTTC. Translating it yields CASSPRDAFNEQYF.

This clonotype has a count of ten or more. The rearrangement joins TRBV11-2 to TRBJ2-3; D is ambiguous. Per the germline V gene, CDR1 is SGHAT and CDR2 is FQNNGV. The CDR3 spans 14 residues. Trimming left V 4 bases short and J 2 bases short, with 10 bases between. The DNA of the CDR3 is TGTGCCAGCAGCTCCGGTCTCCCCACAGATACGCAGTATTTT. Its protein product is CASSSGLPTDTQYF.

In its sample, this clonotype was seen a few times. The chain recombines TRBV6-8 with TRBJ2-1; 15 nucleotides line up with TRBD2. This CDR3 contains 15 residues. Germline assignment: CDR1 MNHGY and CDR2 SAAAGT. The V gene end was trimmed by 6 bases and the J gene end by 13 bases; junction bases not matched to a gene: 10. The CDR3 nucleotides are TGTGCCAGCAGGGGACTAGCGGGGGGCCAAGAGACCCAGTTCTTC. Translation gives CASRGLAGGQETQFF.

The J gene is TRBJ2-3, the V gene TRBV7-9; 14 positions match TRBD2. Gene TRBJ2-7 matches the end of the DNA better, so the J call may be wrong. The germline CDR1 and CDR2 sequences are SEHNR and FQNEAQ (reference sequence). CDR3 length: 20 amino acids. The CDR3 region has the DNA TGTGCCAGCAGCTCCAGTCCCGGGACTAGCGGGGGCTCTAGCACAGATATGCAGTACTTC. Translated, it gives CASSSSPGTSGGSSTDMQYF.

Comment on this clonotype: One end of the junction is discordant with germline, which a read error may explain. The rearrangement uses TRBV7-3 and TRBJ2-3; 8 bases are shared with TRBD2. Germline CDR1 is SGHTA and CDR2 is FQGTGA. CDR3 length: 17 residues. DNA of the CDR3: TGTGCCAGCAGCCTCAAACCGGGGCGGGGGGCCGGAAACACGCAGTACTTT. Its translation is CASSLKPGRGAGNTQYF.

Remarks on this clonotype: The junction does not match germline at one end; this may be a read error. The chain uses TRBV7-9 and TRBJ2-3; TRBD2 agrees at 14 bases. The CDR3 sequence is 20 residues long. CDR1 is SEHNR and CDR2 is FQNEAQ in the germline V gene (reference sequence). The CDR3 DNA sequence: TGTGCCAGCAGCTCCAGTCCCGGGACTAGCGGGGGCCCTAGCCAAGATACGCAGTATTTC. It is translated as CASSSSPGTSGGPSQDTQYF. Complete variable domain (other parts from reference TRBV7-9 and TRBJ2-3): DTGVSQNPRHKITKRGQNVTFRCDPISEHNRLYWYRQTLGQGPEFLTYFQNEAQLEKSRLLSDRFSAERPKGSFSTLEIQRTEQGDSAMYLCASSSSPGTSGGPSQDTQYFGPGTRLTVL.

This clonotype was seen many times. A much bigger clone sits one base away, suggesting this may be a read error. The chain couples TRBV6-1 to TRBJ2-4, with 11 bases matching TRBD2. There are 15 residues in the CDR3. V shed 10 bases and J 13 bases; nucleotides not matched to a gene: 18. Per germline, CDR1 MNHNS and CDR2 SASEGT. The DNA of the CDR3 is TGTGCCACCAGGGGTATAGCGGGGGGGCGGAATGAGCAGTACTTC. Its protein is CATRGIAGGRNEQYF.

This clonotype was seen a handful of times. The rearrangement joins TRBV6-2 or TRBV6-3 to TRBJ2-3; no clear D gene. The CDR3 sequence is 10 residues long. Germline V gives CDR1 MNHEY, CDR2 SVGEGT. The ends were cut back, 5 bases at V and 9 bases at J, with 6 bases in the middle. The CDR3 protein is CASSGDTQYF. The CDR3 DNA reads as TGTGCCAGCAGTGGTGACACGCAGTATTTT.

This clonotype came up a few times. The rearrangement links TRBV19 to TRBJ1-1; the match to TRBD1 covers 7 bases. V was pared by 2 bases and J by 0 bases, with 3 bases of the junction left unmatched. Germline loops: CDR1 LNHDA, CDR2 SQIVND (reference sequence). This CDR3 has 15 amino acids. CDR3 protein: CASSIHRGMNTEAFF. The CDR3 DNA sequence: TGTGCCAGTAGTATACACAGGGGCATGAACACTGAAGCTTTCTTT.

The genes are TRBV7-8 and TRBJ2-1; no clear D. The closer fit of TRBJ2-5 to the DNA end suggests the J call may be wrong. The germline V gene has CDR1 SGHVS and CDR2 FQNEAQ. This CDR3 is 13 amino acids long. The CDR3 protein is CASSLGFQETQYF. The CDR3 DNA is TGTGCCAGCAGCTTAGGATTCCAAGAGACCCAGTACTTC.

The rearrangement links TRBV7-2 to TRBJ2-6, with 7 bases fitting TRBD1. In germline, CDR1 is SGHTA, CDR2 FQGNSA. Trimming at V came to 5 bases and at J to 18 bases, leaving 19 bases not matched to a gene. The CDR3 runs to 15 residues. This CDR3 is CASSRDRAGANEQTF. Written as DNA, the CDR3 is TGTGCCAGCAGCCGTGACAGGGCTGGGGCCAACGAGCAGACTTTC.

This clonotype showed up many times. The V and J genes are TRBV19 and TRBJ2-3, with D uncertain. Trimming removed 7 bases from V and 4 bases from J, with 6 bases in between. Germline CDR1 is LNHDA and CDR2 is SQIVND (reference sequence). The CDR3 extends over 11 amino acids. The CDR3, as DNA: TGTGCCAGTACCGCGTCAGATACGCAGTATTTT. Encoded protein: CASTASDTQYF.

This clonotype was observed a single time. The rearrangement links TRBV12-3 or TRBV12-4 to TRBJ2-3; the D gene is possibly TRBD2 (5 bases). This CDR3 has 14 residues. The CDR3, as DNA: TGTGCGGGGAGTTTGGGCCCCACCCAAGAGACGCAGTATTTT. The encoded protein is CAGSLGPTQETQYF.

A remark on this clonotype: One junction end does not reproduce the germline sequence, and a read error may be involved. The V call is TRBV7-2, the J call TRBJ2-2; TRBD1 is a possible D gene (6 bases). CDR1 is SGHTA and CDR2 is FQGNSA in the germline V gene. CDR3 size: 17 residues. The CDR3 nucleotides read TGTGCCAGCAGCTTGGGGGCCGGGGCCCTAAGATCCGGGGAGCTGTATTTT. Protein product: CASSLGAGALRSGELYF. Full variable domain (outside the CDR3, taken from reference TRBV7-2 and TRBJ2-2): GAGVSQSPSNKVTEKGKDVELRCDPISGHTALYWYRQSLGQGLEFLIYFQGNSAPDKSGLPSDRFSAERTGGSVSTLTIQRTQQEDSAVYLCASSLGAGALRSGELYFGEGSRLTVL.

This clonotype appeared a few times. The V and J genes are TRBV10-3 and TRBJ2-5, with TRBD2 identical over 13 bases. The better agreement between TRBJ2-7 and the DNA end casts doubt on the J call. The CDR3 spans 15 residues. Germline V gene data show CDR1 as ENHRY and CDR2 as SYGVKD. This chain's CDR3 is CATSSKGLAGLEQYF. CDR3 bases: TGTGCCACCTCCTCGAAGGGACTAGCGGGACTCGAGCAGTACTTC.

This clonotype came up many times. V is TRBV7-9 and J is TRBJ2-1, with a tentative D call TRBD1 (7 bases). Trimming left V 1 base short and J 13 bases short, with 23 bases between. Germline CDR1 and CDR2: SEHNR and FQNEAQ (reference sequence). The CDR3 extends over 16 amino acids. The CDR3 DNA reads as TGTGCCAGCAGCTTAGTCAGGGGGGCCGGCTCCGAGACCCAGTTCTTC. This encodes CASSLVRGAGSETQFF. The complete variable domain, with remaining parts taken from reference TRBV7-9 and TRBJ2-1, reads DTGVSQNPRHKITKRGQNVTFRCDPISEHNRLYWYRQTLGQGPEFLTYFQNEAQLEKSRLLSDRFSAERPKGSFSTLEIQRTEQGDSAMYLCASSLVRGAGSETQFFGPGTRLTVL.

In regard to this clonotype: Likely a read error: the CDR3 ends without its conserved phenylalanine or tryptophan. No DNA is shown, since the ends of the CDR3 on it are uncertain; the CDR3 is the one TCRdb lists. The chain recombines TRBV7-2 with TRBJ2-5; TRBD1 is taken as the D call from the table, unchecked against the DNA. The CDR3 is 15 amino acids in total, end residues counted. Germline V lookup: CDR1 SGHTA, CDR2 FQGNSA. The CDR3 loop is CASSISGLGVTTQYL.

By sample share, this clonotype is medium-sized. The chain is built from TRBV7-8 and TRBJ2-7; tentative D call: TRBD1 (6 bases). V was shortened by 3 bases and J by 2 bases, with 11 bases between the two germline ends. Germline CDR1 is SGHVS and CDR2 is FQNEAQ. The CDR3 is 14 residues long. The CDR3 sequence: CASSFRDTAYEQYF. DNA of the CDR3: TGTGCCAGCAGCTTCCGGGACACCGCCTACGAGCAGTACTTC.

This clonotype was picked up a small number of times. This chain joins TRBV6-4 and TRBJ2-3, with TRBD1 matching 8 bases. This CDR3 has 17 residues. Germline V lookup: CDR1 MRHNA, CDR2 SNTAGT. V shed 8 bases and J 1 base; nucleotides not matched to a gene: 14. The CDR3 loop is CASGGQGKKVGTDTQYF. CDR3 nucleotides: TGTGCCAGCGGAGGACAGGGTAAGAAAGTTGGCACAGATACGCAGTATTTT.

With respect to this clonotype: The junction departs from germline at one end; a sequencing error may be responsible. The chain has TRBV7-2 and TRBJ1-2; D is undetermined. The germline gives CDR1 SGHTA, CDR2 FQGNSA. The CDR3 sequence is 13 residues long. The CDR3 coding sequence is TGTGCCAGCAGCTTCGGAGCTAACTATGGCTACATCTTC. It specifies CASSFGANYGYIF.